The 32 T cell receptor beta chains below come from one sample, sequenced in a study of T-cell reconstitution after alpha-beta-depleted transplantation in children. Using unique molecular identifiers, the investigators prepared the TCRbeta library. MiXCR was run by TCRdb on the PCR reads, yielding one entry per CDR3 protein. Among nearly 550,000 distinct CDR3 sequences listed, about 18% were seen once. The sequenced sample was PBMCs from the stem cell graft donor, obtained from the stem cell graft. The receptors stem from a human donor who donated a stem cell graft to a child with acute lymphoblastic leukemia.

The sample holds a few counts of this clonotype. The CDR3, as DNA: TGTGCCAGCAGCTGGACAGCGGATAGCTCCTACGAGCAGTACTTC. This gives the protein CASSWTADSSYEQYF. The chain links TRBV5-5 to TRBJ2-7; the D gene is possibly TRBD1 (6 bases). CDR1 and CDR2 from the germline V gene are SGHKS and YYEKEE (reference sequence). The CDR3 length is 15 residues. V shed 3 bases and J shed 0 bases, with 13 bases lying between them.

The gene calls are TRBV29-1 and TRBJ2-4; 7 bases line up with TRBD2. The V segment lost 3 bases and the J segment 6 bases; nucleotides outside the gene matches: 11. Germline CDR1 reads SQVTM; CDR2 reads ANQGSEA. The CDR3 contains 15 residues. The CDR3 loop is CSVEGPQGGRNIQYF. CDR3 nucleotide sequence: TGCAGCGTTGAGGGACCGCAGGGAGGGCGAAACATTCAGTACTTC. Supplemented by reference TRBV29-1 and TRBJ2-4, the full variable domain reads SAVISQKPSRDICQRGTSLTIQCQVDSQVTMMFWYRQQPGQSLTLIATANQGSEATYESGFVIDKFPISRPNLTFSTLTVSNMSPEDSSIYLCSVEGPQGGRNIQYFGAGTRLSVL.

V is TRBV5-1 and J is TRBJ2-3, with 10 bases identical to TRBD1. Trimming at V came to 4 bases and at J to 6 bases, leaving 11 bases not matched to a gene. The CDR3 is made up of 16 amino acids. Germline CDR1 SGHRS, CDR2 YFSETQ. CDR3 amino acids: CASSRYRDRGPDTQYF. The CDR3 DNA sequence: TGCGCCAGCAGCAGATACCGGGACAGGGGCCCGGATACGCAGTATTTT.

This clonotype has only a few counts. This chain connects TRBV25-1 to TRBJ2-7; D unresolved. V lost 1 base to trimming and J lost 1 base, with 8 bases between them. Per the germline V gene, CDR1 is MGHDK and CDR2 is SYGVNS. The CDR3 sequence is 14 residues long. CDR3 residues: CASSESGFSYEQYF. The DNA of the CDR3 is TGTGCCAGCAGTGAATCGGGCTTTTCCTACGAGCAGTACTTC.

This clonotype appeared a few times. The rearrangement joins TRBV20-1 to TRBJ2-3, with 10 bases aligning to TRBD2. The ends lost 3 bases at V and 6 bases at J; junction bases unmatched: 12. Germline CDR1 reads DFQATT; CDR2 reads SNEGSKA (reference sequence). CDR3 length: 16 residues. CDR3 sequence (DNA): TGCAGTGCTAGGGGCGCGGCTAGCGGGAGCCCCGATACGCAGTATTTT. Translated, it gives CSARGAASGSPDTQYF.

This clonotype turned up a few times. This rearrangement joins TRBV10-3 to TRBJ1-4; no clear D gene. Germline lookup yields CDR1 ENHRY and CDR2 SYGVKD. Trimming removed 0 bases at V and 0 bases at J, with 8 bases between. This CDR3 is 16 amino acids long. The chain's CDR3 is CAISESNPATNEKLFF. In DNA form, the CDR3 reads TGTGCCATCAGTGAGTCGAACCCGGCAACTAATGAAAAACTGTTTTTT.

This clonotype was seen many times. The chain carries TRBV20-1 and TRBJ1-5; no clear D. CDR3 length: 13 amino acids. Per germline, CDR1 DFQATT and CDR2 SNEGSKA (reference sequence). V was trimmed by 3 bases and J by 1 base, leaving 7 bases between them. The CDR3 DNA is TGCAGTGCTAGCGATGGAAGCAATCAGCCCCAGCATTTT. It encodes CSASDGSNQPQHF.

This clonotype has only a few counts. The CDR3, as DNA: TGTGCCATCAGTGGGTCTGCAAATCAGCCCCAGCATTTT. As protein: CAISGSANQPQHF. The rearrangement joins TRBV10-3 to TRBJ1-5; D ambiguous. Per the germline V gene, CDR1 is ENHRY and CDR2 is SYGVKD. The CDR3 spans 13 residues. V dropped 4 bases and J dropped 4 bases, with 8 bases sitting between them.

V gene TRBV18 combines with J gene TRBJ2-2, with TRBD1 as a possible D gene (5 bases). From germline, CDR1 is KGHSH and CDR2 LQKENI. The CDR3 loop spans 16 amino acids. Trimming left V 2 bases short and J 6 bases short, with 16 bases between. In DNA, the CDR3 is TGTGCCAGCTCACCATCAGGGCCGAGCAGTGCCGGGGAGCTGTTTTTT. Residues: CASSPSGPSSAGELFF. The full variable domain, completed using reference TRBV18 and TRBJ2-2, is NAGVMQNPRHLVRRRGQEARLRCSPMKGHSHVYWYRQLPEEGLKFMVYLQKENIIDESGMPKERFSAEFPKEGPSILRIQQVVRGDSAAYFCASSPSGPSSAGELFFGEGSRLTVL.

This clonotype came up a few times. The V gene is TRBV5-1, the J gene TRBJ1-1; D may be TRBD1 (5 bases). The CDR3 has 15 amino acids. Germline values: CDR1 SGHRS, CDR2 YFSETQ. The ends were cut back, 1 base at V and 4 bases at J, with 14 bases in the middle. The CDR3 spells CASSLQGPGSTEAFF. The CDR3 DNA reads TGCGCCAGCAGCTTGCAGGGACCGGGGAGCACTGAAGCTTTCTTT.

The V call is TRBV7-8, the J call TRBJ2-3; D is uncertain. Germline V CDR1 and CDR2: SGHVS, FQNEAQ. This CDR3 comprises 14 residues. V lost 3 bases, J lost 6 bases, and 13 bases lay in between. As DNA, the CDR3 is TGTGCCAGCAGCTTTCAAGCCGACGTGGATACGCAGTATTTT. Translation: CASSFQADVDTQYF. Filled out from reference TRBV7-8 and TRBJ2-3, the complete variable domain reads GAGVSQSPRYKVAKRGQDVALRCDPISGHVSLFWYQQALGQGPEFLTYFQNEAQLDKSGLPSDRFFAERPEGSVSTLKIQRTQQEDSAVYLCASSFQADVDTQYFGPGTRLTVL.

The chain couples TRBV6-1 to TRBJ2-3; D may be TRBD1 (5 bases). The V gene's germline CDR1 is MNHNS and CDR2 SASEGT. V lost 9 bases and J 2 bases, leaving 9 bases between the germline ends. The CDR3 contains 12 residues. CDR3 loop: CASQGVTDTQYF. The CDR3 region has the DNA TGTGCCAGTCAAGGGGTCACAGATACGCAGTATTTT.

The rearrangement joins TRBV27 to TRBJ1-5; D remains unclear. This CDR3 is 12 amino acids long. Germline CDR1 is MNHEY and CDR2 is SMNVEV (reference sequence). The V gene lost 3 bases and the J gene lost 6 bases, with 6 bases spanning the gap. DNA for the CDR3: TGTGCCAGCAGTTTCTCAGGTCAGCCCCAGCATTTT. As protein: CASSFSGQPQHF.

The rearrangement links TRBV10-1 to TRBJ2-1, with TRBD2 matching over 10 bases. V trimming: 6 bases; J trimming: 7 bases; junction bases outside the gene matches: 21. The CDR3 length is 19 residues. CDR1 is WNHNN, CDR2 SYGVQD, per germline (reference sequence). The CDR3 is CASRPTGTLAGVVGNEQFF. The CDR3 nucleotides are TGCGCCAGCAGGCCTACAGGGACCCTAGCGGGAGTCGTTGGAAATGAGCAGTTCTTC.

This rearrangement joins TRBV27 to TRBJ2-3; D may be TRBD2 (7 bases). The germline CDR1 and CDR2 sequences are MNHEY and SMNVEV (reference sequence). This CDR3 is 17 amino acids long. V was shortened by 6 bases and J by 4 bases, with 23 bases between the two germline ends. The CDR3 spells CASSLGLVIGGPDTQYF. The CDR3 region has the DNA TGTGCCAGCAGCTTAGGACTTGTGATCGGGGGGCCAGATACGCAGTATTTT.

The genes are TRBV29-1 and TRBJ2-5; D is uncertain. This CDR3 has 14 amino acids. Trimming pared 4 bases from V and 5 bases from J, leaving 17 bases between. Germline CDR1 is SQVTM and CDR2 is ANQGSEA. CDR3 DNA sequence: TGCAGCGTTGCCCACACGGTAGTGGTGGAGACCCAGTACTTC. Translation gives CSVAHTVVVETQYF.

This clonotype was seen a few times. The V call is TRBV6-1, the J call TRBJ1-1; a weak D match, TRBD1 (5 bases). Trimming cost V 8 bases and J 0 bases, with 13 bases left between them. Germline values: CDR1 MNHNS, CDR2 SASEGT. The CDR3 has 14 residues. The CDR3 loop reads CASSKGVVNTEAFF. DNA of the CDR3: TGTGCCAGCTCCAAAGGGGTCGTGAACACTGAAGCTTTCTTT.

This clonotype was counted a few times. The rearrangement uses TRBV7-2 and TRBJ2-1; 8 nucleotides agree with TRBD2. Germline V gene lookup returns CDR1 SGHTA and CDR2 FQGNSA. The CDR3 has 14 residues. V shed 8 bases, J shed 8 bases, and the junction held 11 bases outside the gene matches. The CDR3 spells CASWRREDPDEQFF. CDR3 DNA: TGTGCCAGCTGGCGGCGGGAGGATCCCGATGAGCAGTTCTTC.

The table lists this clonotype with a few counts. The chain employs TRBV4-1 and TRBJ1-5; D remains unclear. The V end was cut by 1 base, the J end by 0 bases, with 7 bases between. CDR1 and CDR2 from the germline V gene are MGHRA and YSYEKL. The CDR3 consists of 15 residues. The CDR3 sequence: CASSQVTVSNQPQHF. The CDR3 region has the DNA TGCGCCAGCAGCCAAGTAACGGTTAGCAATCAGCCCCAGCATTTT.

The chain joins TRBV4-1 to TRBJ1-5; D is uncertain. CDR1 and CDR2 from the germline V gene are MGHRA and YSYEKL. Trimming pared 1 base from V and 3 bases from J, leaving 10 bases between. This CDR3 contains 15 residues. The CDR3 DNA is TGCGCCAGCAGCCAAGGGGTGGCAGTCAATCAGCCCCAGCATTTT. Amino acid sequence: CASSQGVAVNQPQHF.

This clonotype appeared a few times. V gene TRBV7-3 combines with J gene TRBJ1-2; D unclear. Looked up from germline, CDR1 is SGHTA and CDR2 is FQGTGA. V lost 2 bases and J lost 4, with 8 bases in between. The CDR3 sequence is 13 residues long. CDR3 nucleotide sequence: TGTGCCAGCAGCTTATGGGTTGGCTATGGCTACACCTTC. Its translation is CASSLWVGYGYTF.

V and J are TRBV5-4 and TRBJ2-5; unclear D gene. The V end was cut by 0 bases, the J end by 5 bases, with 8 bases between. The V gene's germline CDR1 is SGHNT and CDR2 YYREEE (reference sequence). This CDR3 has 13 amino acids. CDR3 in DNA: TGTGCCAGCAGCTTGGACCTCAGCGAGACCCAGTACTTC. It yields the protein CASSLDLSETQYF.

CDR3 region: CSGGGAQVGQFF. The CDR3 region has the DNA TGCAGCGGGGGGGGGGCCCAGGTAGGGCAGTTCTTC. The chain uses TRBV29-1 and TRBJ2-1; TRBD2 is a possible D gene (7 bases). The V gene's germline CDR1 is SQVTM and CDR2 ANQGSEA. The CDR3 loop spans 12 amino acids. Trimming shortened V by 7 bases and J by 12 bases, and 19 bases separated the two germline ends.

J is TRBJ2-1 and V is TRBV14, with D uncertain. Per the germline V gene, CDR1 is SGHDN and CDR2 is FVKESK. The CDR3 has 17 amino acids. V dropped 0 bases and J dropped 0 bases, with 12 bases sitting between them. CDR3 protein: CASSQETPLSSYNEQFF. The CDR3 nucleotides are TGTGCCAGCAGCCAAGAGACTCCTTTAAGCTCCTACAATGAGCAGTTCTTC.

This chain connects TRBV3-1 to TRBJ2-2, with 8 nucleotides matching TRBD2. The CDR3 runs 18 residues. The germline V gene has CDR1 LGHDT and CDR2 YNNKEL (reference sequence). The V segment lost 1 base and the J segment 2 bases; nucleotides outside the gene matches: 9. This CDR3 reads CASSQALGSGDNTGELFF. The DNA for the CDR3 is TGTGCCAGCAGCCAAGCCCTAGGTAGCGGGGATAACACCGGGGAGCTGTTTTTT. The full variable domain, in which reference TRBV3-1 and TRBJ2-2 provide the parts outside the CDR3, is DTAVSQTPKYLVTQMGNDKSIKCEQNLGHDTMYWYKQDSKKFLKIMFSYNNKELIINETVPNRFSPKSPDKAHLNLHINSLELGDSAVYFCASSQALGSGDNTGELFFGEGSRLTVL.

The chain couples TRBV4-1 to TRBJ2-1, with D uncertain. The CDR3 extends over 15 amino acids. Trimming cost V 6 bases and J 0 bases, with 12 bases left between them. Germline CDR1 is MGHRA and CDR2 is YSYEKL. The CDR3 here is CASSQILSSYNEQFF. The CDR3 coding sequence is TGCGCCAGCAGTCAAATACTGAGCTCCTACAATGAGCAGTTCTTC.

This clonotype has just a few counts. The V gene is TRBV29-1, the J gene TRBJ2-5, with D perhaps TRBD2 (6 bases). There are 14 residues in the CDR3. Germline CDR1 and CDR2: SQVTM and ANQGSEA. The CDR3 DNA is TGCACGTTCCGGGGGAAAGAGTACCAAGAGACCCAGTACTTC. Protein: CTFRGKEYQETQYF. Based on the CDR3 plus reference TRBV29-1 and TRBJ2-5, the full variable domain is SAVISQKPSRDICQRGTSLTIQCQVDSQVTMMFWYRQQPGQSLTLIATANQGSEATYESGFVIDKFPISRPNLTFSTLTVSNMSPEDSSIYLCTFRGKEYQETQYFGPGTRLLVL.

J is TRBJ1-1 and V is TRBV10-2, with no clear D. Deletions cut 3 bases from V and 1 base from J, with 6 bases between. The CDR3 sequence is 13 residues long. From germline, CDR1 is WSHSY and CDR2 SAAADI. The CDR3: CASSDDPNTEAFF. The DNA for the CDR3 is TGCGCCAGCAGTGATGACCCGAACACTGAAGCTTTCTTT.

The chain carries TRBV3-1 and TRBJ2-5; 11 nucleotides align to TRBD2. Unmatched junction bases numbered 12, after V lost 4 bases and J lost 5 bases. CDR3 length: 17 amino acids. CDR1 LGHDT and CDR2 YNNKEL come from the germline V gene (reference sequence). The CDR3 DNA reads TGTGCCAGCAGCCCCAGGTTAGCGGGAGGGCCGGAGGAGACCCAGTACTTC. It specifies CASSPRLAGGPEETQYF.

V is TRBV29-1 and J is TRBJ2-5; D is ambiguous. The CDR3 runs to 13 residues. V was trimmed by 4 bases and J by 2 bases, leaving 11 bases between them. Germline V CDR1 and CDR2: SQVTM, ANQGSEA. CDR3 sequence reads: CSVVMSTQETQYF. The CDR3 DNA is TGCAGCGTTGTCATGTCTACTCAAGAGACCCAGTACTTC. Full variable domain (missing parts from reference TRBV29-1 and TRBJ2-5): SAVISQKPSRDICQRGTSLTIQCQVDSQVTMMFWYRQQPGQSLTLIATANQGSEATYESGFVIDKFPISRPNLTFSTLTVSNMSPEDSSIYLCSVVMSTQETQYFGPGTRLLVL.

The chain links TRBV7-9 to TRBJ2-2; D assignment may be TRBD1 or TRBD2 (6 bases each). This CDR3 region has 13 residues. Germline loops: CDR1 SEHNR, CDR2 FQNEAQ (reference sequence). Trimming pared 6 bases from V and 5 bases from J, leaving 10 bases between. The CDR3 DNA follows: TGTGCCAGCAGGCGAGGGGGGACCGGGGAGCTGTTTTTT. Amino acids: CASRRGGTGELFF.

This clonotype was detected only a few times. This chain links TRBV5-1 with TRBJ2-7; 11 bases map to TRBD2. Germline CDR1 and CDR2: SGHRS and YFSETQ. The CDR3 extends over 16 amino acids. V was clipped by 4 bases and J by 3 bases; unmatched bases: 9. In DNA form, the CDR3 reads TGCGCCAGCAGCCCGGTAGGACTAGCGGGCGTCTACGAGCAGTACTTC. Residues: CASSPVGLAGVYEQYF.